This T cell receptor (beta chain) was captured by sequencing in a study of T cells in Graves' hyperthyroidism and ophthalmopathy (dated by TCRdb to between 2019 and 2020). A note on the overall study: Peripheral blood was collected at initial diagnosis, before any treatment. TCR V-J signatures able to tell the groups apart were searched for in a discovery cohort of around 95 patients, of whom about 40 had Graves' ophthalmopathy and around 57 had stable Graves' hyperthyroidism. The study also compared thyroid tissue and blood T-cell repertoires from over 5 Graves' hyperthyroidism patients. Once sampling was done, hyperthyroidism patients were given methimazole at a starting dose of 30 mg daily, whereas ophthalmopathy patients were given high-dose intravenous methylprednisolone. An independent validation cohort of under 20 hyperthyroidism patients and 17 patients who later progressed to ophthalmopathy tested prospective prediction of ophthalmopathy. The paper describes TCR Vbeta CDR3 sequencing of 120 to 150 peripheral blood samples, made up of some 42 ophthalmopathy patients, around 78 hyperthyroidism patients and 17 progressor patients. The 80 to 100 discovery patients were randomly divided into training and test sets at a 7:3 ratio. Summary of the overall study and its limitations: Most expanded thyroid clonotypes (frequency above 0.001) were also detected in blood, a finding suggesting that blood repertoires may reflect thyroid immune responses. In validation, progression to ophthalmopathy was predicted by the model with 65% to 71% sensitivity and roughly 76% specificity, a median of roughly six months before onset. No statistical method was used to fix the sample size in advance, and group allocation was not hidden from the investigators. In cross-validation, a model built on a 13 V-J signature told ophthalmopathy apart from stable hyperthyroidism with under 90% sensitivity and 81% to 82% specificity, and in testing the same model reached 80%/75%.

Turning to this clonotype: The target of this receptor is not known. Qualities for individual bases were not recorded, and no much larger clone is one base off.

TCR beta CDR3 regions were amplified from RNA transcripts. The TCR CDR3 was subjected to a first round of RT-PCR using the HTBI primer set and the Qiagen OneStep RT-PCR kit. The libraries were constructed in a second round of multiplex PCR and then size-selected and purified. Sequencing of the libraries was done on an Illumina HiSeq2000 using paired-end 100 bp reads. Turning to the authors' computational methods: SOAPnuke was used to process the raw data, removing reads that contained adapters or uncalled bases, had a mean Phred below 15, or lacked an exact match to the constant primer or identifier. COPE v1.2.5 was used to merge the high-quality paired reads, and each unique nucleotide sequence was defined as a clonotype. MiTCR v1.1 was used to align the clonotypes against IMGT TRBV, TRBD and TRBJ reference segments. Only V-J combinations with frequency above 0.0001, covering approximately 99% of repertoires, were analysed. The TCS score was defined as F50 (clonal expansion) divided by E x V (chaos), with BLOSUM62-based TCRdist calculated between CDR3 peptides within each V-J. Welch's t-statistics and random forest reduced roughly 540 V-J features to 10 to 15, which were used in a naive Bayes classifier (R e1071). The similarity between thyroid and blood repertoires was quantified using the Morisita-Horn index. TCRdb reprocessed the public reads (quality trimming at Q25 with fastp, clone calling with MiXCR) and kept in-frame beta chains. Rows are unified per CDR3 protein, each entry keeping the most common DNA and genes. The V and J calls here are based on TCRdb, not the publication. Recorded for this sample are about 840,000 distinct CDR3 sequences; roughly 37% of them occurred a single time. The top ten clones comprise approximately 8.7% of the sample.

Stable Graves' hyperthyroidism was defined as the absence of progression to ophthalmopathy over 18 months of follow-up. Hyperthyroidism patients were newly diagnosed, had a disease duration of under 2 months, and were aged 18 to 65 years. Any patient with an uncontrolled infection, another autoimmune disease, pregnancy or lactation was excluded. Clinical symptoms, serum thyroxine and TRAb, thyroid ultrasound, and orbital computed tomography formed the basis for the diagnoses. PBMCs were separated from 10 ml of fresh peripheral blood using Ficoll-Paque density gradient centrifugation. Total RNA was extracted with Trizol reagent, and quality was checked on an Agilent 2100 Bioanalyzer. The sample taken for sequencing was blood. The TCR originated in a man aged 18 to 29 with Graves' hyperthyroidism.

This receptor carries the CDR3 CASSLMPVAATNEKLFF. DNA sequence: TGTGCCAGCAGTTTAATGCCGGTGGCGGCAACTAATGAAAAACTGTTTTTT. The chain is assembled from TRBV28 and TRBJ1-4; the D gene lacks a confident call. V is pared back by 2 bases and J by 0 bases, with 13 bases lying between the germline termini. The CDR3 holds 17 amino acids from the cysteine to the phenylalanine. Only the CDR3 region is kept as DNA, spanning 51 bases read in frame from base 1. Sequences MDHEN (CDR1) and SYDVKM (CDR2) are obtained from the germline V gene.